The text below deals with one T cell receptor beta chain. Its specificity is not known. The PCR employed 60 Vbeta primers together with 13 Jbeta primers. Libraries were prepared by immunoSEQ multiplex PCR; TCRdb keeps only in-frame clonotypes and omits some of them. The repertoire holds about 160,000 clones, with roughly two thirds as singletons. This entry belongs to a study of cytomegalovirus exposure and HLA in healthy donors. Overall study findings and caveats: Specific recognition of CMV antigens was confirmed in vitro for three chains (all CMV-associated).

This CDR3 has 16 amino acids. J gave up 9 bases and V 1 base, and 15 bases lay outside the gene matches. Germline V gives CDR1 SGHAT, CDR2 FQNNGV. This clonotype was sampled from a woman aged 25-40 years in good health and CMV-seronegative. V and J are TRBV11-2 and TRBJ2-7; TRBD2 matches 7 bases. The sequenced sample was PBMCs. CDR3 nucleotide sequence: TGTGCCAGCAGCTTAGGGGCGAGCGGGGCAGGACGCGGGCAGTACTTC. This gives the protein CASSLGASGAGRGQYF.